One sample yielded the 20 T cell receptor beta chains listed below, sequenced in a study of shared clonotypes between healthy human individuals. Assay used: immunoSEQ multiplex PCR; TCRdb lists only in-frame clones, some missing. The sample records over a million clones, 70% to 80% being singletons. The sample comprised memory CD4+ T cells from PBMCs. Subset meaning: CD45RA-negative fraction. The receptors here all came from a man between 18 and 29 years old in good health. Some clones in this sample may be carry-over from other donors' samples.

This clone was counted only a few times. The V call is TRBV28, the J call TRBJ1-2; D ambiguous. From germline, CDR1 is MDHEN and CDR2 SYDVKM. This CDR3 is 15 amino acids long. The V end was cut by 3 bases, the J end by 7 bases, with 18 bases between. The CDR3 sequence is CASSFIRGRNLGYTF. For the CDR3, the DNA is TGTGCCAGCAGTTTTATACGCGGCAGGAACCTTGGCTACACCTTC.

This clone has only a few counts. This chain uses TRBV28 with TRBJ2-3, with D possibly TRBD2 on 5 matching bases. V lost 3 bases, J lost 2 bases, and 9 bases lay in between. The CDR3 length is 14 residues. Per germline, CDR1 MDHEN and CDR2 SYDVKM. CDR3 in amino acids: CASSLVGATDTQYF. The CDR3 coding sequence is TGTGCCAGCAGTTTGGTGGGAGCCACAGATACGCAGTATTTT.

J is TRBJ2-7 and V is TRBV7-2; 8 bases fit TRBD2. The germline gives CDR1 SGHTA, CDR2 FQGNSA. The length of the CDR3 is 15 residues. The junction had 10 bases not matched to a gene; V was cut back by 5 bases and J by 4 bases. In nucleotides, the CDR3 is TGTGCCAGCAGCAAAAACGGGGGGGGCGCTTACGAGCAGTACTTC. Translating gives CASSKNGGGAYEQYF.

V gene TRBV7-6 combines with J gene TRBJ2-7; 12 bases align to TRBD2. In germline, CDR1 is SGHVS, CDR2 FNYEAQ. V shed 8 bases, J shed 10 bases, and the junction held 18 bases outside the gene matches. This CDR3 region has 16 residues. The CDR3 region has the DNA TGTGCCAGCTCCAATAGAGGCCCCCTAGCGGGAGGGGGTCAGTACTTC. Translating gives CASSNRGPLAGGGQYF.

Only a few counts were recorded for this clone. The chain recombines TRBV28 with TRBJ1-4; D is perhaps TRBD1 (5 bases). Trimming took off 6 bases at V and 0 bases at J, with 8 bases between the two ends. The germline V gene encodes CDR1 MDHEN and CDR2 SYDVKM. This CDR3 contains 14 residues. Written as DNA, the CDR3 is TGTGCCAGCAGGGGGGACTCAACTAATGAAAAACTGTTTTTT. Residues: CASRGDSTNEKLFF.

This chain connects TRBV7-9 to TRBJ1-1; TRBD1 might be the D (5 bases). CDR1 is SEHNR and CDR2 is FQNEAQ in the germline V gene (reference sequence). The germline V and J ends were trimmed by 3 bases and 7 bases, with 18 bases remaining between them. This CDR3 region has 15 residues. Here the CDR3 DNA reads TGTGCCAGCAGCTTGGTTTTTGGCAGGGTTGGTGAAGCTTTCTTT. Residues: CASSLVFGRVGEAFF.

V gene TRBV5-1 combines with J gene TRBJ2-2; weak D call: TRBD1 (6 bases). This CDR3 spans 14 amino acids. The V gene lost 5 bases and the J gene lost 4 bases, with 12 bases spanning the gap. Per germline, CDR1 SGHRS and CDR2 YFSETQ. The chain's CDR3 is CASSGQGRTGELFF. In DNA, the CDR3 is TGCGCCAGCAGTGGTCAGGGGCGCACCGGGGAGCTGTTTTTT.

The chain is built from TRBV4-1 and TRBJ2-7; TRBD1 aligns across 8 bases. V trimming: 1 base; J trimming: 1 base; junction bases outside the gene matches: 9. The CDR3 loop spans 17 amino acids. Germline V gives CDR1 MGHRA, CDR2 YSYEKL. CDR3 sequence (DNA): TGCGCCAGCAGCCAAGGACAGGGGAAAAAGCTTTCCTACGAGCAGTACTTC. It codes for CASSQGQGKKLSYEQYF.

This clone was observed a handful of times. Other DNA sequences in the sample encode the same CDR3. This sequence joins TRBV5-1 and TRBJ2-5; D unresolved. The V gene lost 4 bases and the J gene lost 4 bases, with 11 bases spanning the gap. The CDR3 sequence is 13 residues long. CDR1 is SGHRS, CDR2 YFSETQ, per germline. The CDR3 here is CASSPGVGETQYF. The CDR3 DNA sequence: TGCGCCAGCAGCCCCGGTGTAGGAGAGACCCAGTACTTC.

About this clone: In the same sample, other DNA sequences code for this CDR3. The chain joins TRBV19 to TRBJ2-7, with D possibly TRBD1 on 5 matching bases. V was trimmed by 5 bases and J by 3 bases, leaving 8 bases between them. This CDR3 contains 12 residues. The germline V gene has CDR1 LNHDA and CDR2 SQIVND (reference sequence). CDR3 region: CASSAQGYEQYF. The CDR3 DNA reads as TGTGCCAGTAGTGCTCAGGGCTACGAGCAGTACTTC.

On this clone: Different DNA sequences within this sample yield the same CDR3. The chain carries TRBV7-9 and TRBJ2-3; D remains unclear. Germline loops: CDR1 SEHNR, CDR2 FQNEAQ (reference sequence). The V and J ends lost 0 bases and 4 bases respectively, with 8 bases between them. The CDR3 extends over 14 amino acids. CDR3 sequence: CASSLAGSSDTQYF. CDR3 coding DNA: TGTGCCAGCAGCTTAGCGGGCTCCTCAGATACGCAGTATTTT.

J is TRBJ2-7 and V is TRBV7-9, with TRBD1 matching over 8 bases. The germline V gene has CDR1 SEHNR and CDR2 FQNEAQ (reference sequence). The CDR3 extends over 15 amino acids. Trimming took 4 bases from V and 1 from J; bases not matched to a gene: 6. The CDR3 DNA is TGTGCCAGCAGCTCTGCAGGGGGCGCGTCCTACGAGCAGTACTTC. Amino acids: CASSSAGGASYEQYF.

The chain carries TRBV7-9 and TRBJ1-2, with D possibly TRBD1 on 5 matching bases. The CDR3 is 15 amino acids. V was shortened by 5 bases and J by 0 bases, with 13 bases between the two germline ends. The germline gives CDR1 SEHNR, CDR2 FQNEAQ (reference sequence). The DNA of the CDR3 is TGTGCCAGCAGCCACGGACACCCAGCTAACTATGGCTACACCTTC. This sequence encodes CASSHGHPANYGYTF.

This clone was detected many times. The chain recombines TRBV7-3 with TRBJ2-5; TRBD1 aligns across 10 bases. The junction had 7 bases not matched to a gene; V was cut back by 1 base and J by 5 bases. CDR3 length: 16 amino acids. Germline CDR1 and CDR2: SGHTA and FQGTGA. The CDR3 coding sequence is TGTGCCAGCAGCTTAAGGCCACCGGGACAGGGGGAGACCCAGTACTTC. Encoded protein: CASSLRPPGQGETQYF.

The chain recombines TRBV7-3 with TRBJ2-5; 9 bases agree with TRBD1. The CDR3 has 13 amino acids. CDR1 is SGHTA and CDR2 is FQGTGA in the germline V gene. J was trimmed by 8 bases and V by 5 bases; bases with no gene match: 6. The CDR3 nucleotides are TGTGCCAGCAGCCCCGGGACAGGGCACACCCAGTACTTC. Residues: CASSPGTGHTQYF.

This clone was recorded a few times. The V gene is TRBV30, the J gene TRBJ2-7; 8 bases fit TRBD2. The germline CDR1 and CDR2 sequences are GTSNPN and SVGIG (reference sequence). The CDR3 runs to 14 residues. The V gene end was trimmed by 5 bases and the J gene end by 6 bases; junction bases not matched to a gene: 12. The DNA of the CDR3 is TGTGCCTGGGATGATGGCGGGGGGAGAAGCGAGCAGTACTTC. Translated: CAWDDGGGRSEQYF.

The chain combines TRBV18 with TRBJ2-2, with 9 bases aligning to TRBD1. This CDR3 contains 15 residues. Per germline, CDR1 KGHSH and CDR2 LQKENI. J lost 1 base, V lost 6 bases, and 3 bases had no gene match. The CDR3 sequence: CASSRGQGNTGELFF. CDR3 coding DNA: TGTGCCAGCTCTCGGGGACAGGGGAACACCGGGGAGCTGTTTTTT.

As regards this clone: This specimen includes other DNA sequences encoding the same CDR3. The chain has TRBV20-1 and TRBJ2-7; D is unresolved. Trimming left V 3 bases short and J 3 bases short, with 6 bases between. Germline CDR1 is DFQATT and CDR2 is SNEGSKA (reference sequence). The CDR3 is 11 amino acids. Written as DNA, the CDR3 is TGCAGTGCTAGTTCCAACTACGAGCAGTACTTC. Amino acid sequence: CSASSNYEQYF.

With respect to this clone: This CDR3 is also generated by other DNA sequences in the sample. The chain joins TRBV18 to TRBJ2-1; the D gene is possibly TRBD2 (6 bases). The CDR3 has 14 amino acids. Trimming took off 6 bases at V and 2 bases at J, with 11 bases between the two ends. Germline-derived CDR1 and CDR2 are KGHSH and LQKENI. CDR3 residues: CASSPGAPYNEQFF. CDR3 in DNA: TGTGCCAGCTCTCCGGGAGCTCCCTACAATGAGCAGTTCTTC.

The chain combines TRBV9 with TRBJ1-2; no reliable D call. The CDR3 runs to 16 residues. Trimming took 3 bases from V and 3 from J, leaving 18 bases between them. Per the germline V gene, CDR1 is SGDLS and CDR2 is YYNGEE. This CDR3 is CASSAPAVGRDYGYTF. In nucleotides, the CDR3 is TGTGCCAGCAGCGCCCCGGCCGTCGGGCGCGACTATGGCTACACCTTC.